Reported below is one T cell receptor beta chain. What it binds is unknown. With the Oncomine TCR Beta short-read assay, DNA from cultured CD4+ T cells was sequenced. TCRdb analysed the PCR reads with MiXCR anew, one entry per CDR3 protein. The top ten hold over 4% of the sample, which has 25,000 to 30,000 distinct CDR3 sequences, roughly 40% seen once. These data come from a study of vaccination and CD4 T cells after COVID-19. Time point specified: late sampling 161 to 241 days after vaccination in three convalescent patients. Treatment in this sample: roughly ten-day PBMC culture with coronavirus spike peptide pools or control peptides (ViraFEST assay). This CDR3 is built from 12 residues. Between the trimmed V and J ends, which lost 2 bases and 5 bases, there was a span of 7 bases. Germline V gene data show CDR1 as DFQATT and CDR2 as SNEGSKA (reference sequence).

The sequencing here drew on CD4+ T cells from blood, cultured in vitro, taken about 7 months after SARS-CoV-2 vaccination. This clonotype was obtained from a human donor who had recovered from COVID-19. The chain combines TRBV20-1 with TRBJ2-1; weak D call: TRBD2 (6 bases). CDR3 sequence: CSARSGDNEQFF. The CDR3 coding sequence is TGCAGTGCTAGATCGGGGGACAATGAGCAGTTCTTC.